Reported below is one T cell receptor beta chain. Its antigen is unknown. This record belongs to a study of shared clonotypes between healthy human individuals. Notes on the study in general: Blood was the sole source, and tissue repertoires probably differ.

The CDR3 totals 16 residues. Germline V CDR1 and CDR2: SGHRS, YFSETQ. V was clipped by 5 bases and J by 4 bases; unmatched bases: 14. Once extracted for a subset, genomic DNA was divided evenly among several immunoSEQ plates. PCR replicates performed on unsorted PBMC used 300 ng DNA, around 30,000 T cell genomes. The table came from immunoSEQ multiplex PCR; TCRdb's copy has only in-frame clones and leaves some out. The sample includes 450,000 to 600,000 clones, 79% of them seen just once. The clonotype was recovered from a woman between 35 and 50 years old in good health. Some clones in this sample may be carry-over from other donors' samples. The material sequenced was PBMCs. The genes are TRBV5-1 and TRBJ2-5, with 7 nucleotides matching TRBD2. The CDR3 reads CASSWEGAGPLETQYF. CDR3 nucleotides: TGCGCCAGCAGTTGGGAGGGTGCGGGCCCTTTAGAGACCCAGTACTTC.